This T cell receptor beta chain was found in a study of control samples from healthy donors and cancer patients. Germline CDR1 is MNHEY and CDR2 is SVGAGI. Trimming removed 6 bases from V and 0 bases from J, with 6 bases in between. The CDR3 is made up of 13 amino acids. Assay: immunoSEQ multiplex PCR; the TCRdb copy retains only in-frame clones and omits some. The sample carries under 70,000 clones, 90% recorded once. The sample consisted of PBMCs. The V gene is TRBV6-5, the J gene TRBJ1-5; unclear D gene. This sequence originates from a woman between 45 and 65 years old with colorectal cancer. CDR3 region: CASRIYSNQPQHF. Here the CDR3 DNA reads TGTGCCAGCAGGATATATAGCAATCAGCCCCAGCATTTT.